One and the same sample provided the 30 T cell receptor beta chains below, sequenced in a study of blood T cells in healthy people across ages. Sample-barcoded 5' priming and a J-beta primer mix drove a second PCR of roughly 7 to 11 cycles. TCRdb re-analysed the 5' RACE reads in MiXCR, keeping a single row per CDR3 protein. The table shows about 830,000 distinct CDR3 sequences, with roughly 60% occurring only once. Sequenced sample: blood. The source is a man under 40 in good health.

For this clonotype: One end of the junction varies from germline; a read error may be responsible. V is TRBV20-1 and J is TRBJ2-3; D is perhaps TRBD1 or TRBD2 (5 bases each). Germline values: CDR1 DFQATT, CDR2 SNEGSKA (reference sequence). The CDR3 sequence is 12 residues long. As DNA, the CDR3 is TGCAGTGCTAGAACCGGGGCAGATGCGCAGTATTTT. Its protein product is CSARTGADAQYF.

The chain carries TRBV10-3 and TRBJ2-5, with 7 nucleotides matching TRBD1. Germline lookup yields CDR1 ENHRY and CDR2 SYGVKD. Unmatched junction bases numbered 9, after V lost 3 bases and J lost 5 bases. This CDR3 contains 15 residues. CDR3 nucleotides: TGTGCCATCAGTGACCGGACAGGACCGGTGGAGACCCAGTACTTC. Protein sequence: CAISDRTGPVETQYF.

This clonotype was counted between two and nine times. The chain combines TRBV5-1 with TRBJ2-1; the D is unclear. The V end lost 7 bases, the J end lost 5 bases, and 13 bases lay between the germline ends. The CDR3 totals 13 residues. CDR1 SGHRS and CDR2 YFSETQ come from the germline V gene. DNA for the CDR3: TGCGCCAGCCGCCTGAGTATCCACAATGAGCAGTTCTTC. Protein sequence: CASRLSIHNEQFF.

The gene calls are TRBV7-9 and TRBJ2-5; a possible D gene is TRBD2 (7 bases). Between the trimmed V and J ends, which lost 11 bases and 8 bases, there was a span of 15 bases. Germline V gene data show CDR1 as SEHNR and CDR2 as FQNEAQ (reference sequence). This CDR3 has 11 amino acids. Written as DNA, the CDR3 is TGTGCCCTCATAGGGGGGGGCACCCAGTACTTC. It encodes CALIGGGTQYF.

To note about this clonotype: Mismatch with germline at one junction end may stem from a read error. J is TRBJ1-4 and V is TRBV4-3; D perhaps matches TRBD1 (6 bases). Germline V lookup: CDR1 LGHNA, CDR2 YSLEER. The CDR3 has 16 amino acids. Here the CDR3 DNA reads TGCGTCAGCAGCCAAGATTTGGAGGGGGTGCATGAAAAACTGTTTTTT. Protein sequence: CVSSQDLEGVHEKLFF.

The rearrangement joins TRBV20-1 to TRBJ2-7; 10 bases match TRBD2. J lost 7 bases, V lost 6 bases, and 6 bases had no gene match. Germline V gene data show CDR1 as DFQATT and CDR2 as SNEGSKA (reference sequence). This CDR3 comprises 12 residues. CDR3 residues: CSAPLAGEEQYF. The CDR3 DNA reads as TGCAGTGCCCCGCTAGCGGGGGAGGAGCAGTACTTC.

The chain links TRBV27 to TRBJ2-1; D could derive from TRBD1 or TRBD2 (5 bases each). V was cut by 2 bases and J by 2 bases, with 10 bases left in between. Germline V gene lookup returns CDR1 MNHEY and CDR2 SMNVEV (reference sequence). The CDR3 totals 15 residues. The DNA for the CDR3 is TGTGCCAGCAGTTTAGGGGGATGGCCCTACAATGAGCAGTTCTTC. Encoded protein: CASSLGGWPYNEQFF.

The chain joins TRBV9 to TRBJ2-7; no definite D call. The CDR3 runs to 14 residues. Germline assignment: CDR1 SGDLS and CDR2 YYNGEE. The germline V and J ends were trimmed by 2 bases and 3 bases, with 12 bases remaining between them. The CDR3 protein is CASSVAGPNYEQYF. As DNA, the CDR3 is TGTGCCAGCAGCGTTGCCGGGCCGAACTACGAGCAGTACTTC.

This chain joins TRBV14 and TRBJ2-5, with 7 positions matching TRBD1. The length of the CDR3 is 15 residues. Germline V gene sequence: CDR1 SGHDN, CDR2 FVKESK. The ends lost 2 bases at V and 4 bases at J; junction bases unmatched: 7. The CDR3 coding sequence is TGTGCCAGCAGCCAAAGGGGGACAGTTTTAGAGACCCAGTACTTC. Amino acids: CASSQRGTVLETQYF.

The chain uses TRBV12-3 or TRBV12-4 and TRBJ2-1; tentatively, D is TRBD1 (6 bases). The CDR3 consists of 15 residues. The germline V and J ends were trimmed by 8 bases and 3 bases, with 17 bases remaining between them. The CDR3 DNA reads as TGTGCCAGCGGCAGGGGCTCGACCGGCTACAATGAGCAGTTCTTC. Protein product: CASGRGSTGYNEQFF.

J is TRBJ2-3 and V is TRBV10-3, with 9 bases fitting TRBD2. Germline CDR1 reads ENHRY; CDR2 reads SYGVKD. J was trimmed by 2 bases and V by 6 bases; bases with no gene match: 6. There are 15 residues in the CDR3. CDR3 in DNA: TGTGCCATCAGAAGGACTAGCGCACTCACAGATACGCAGTATTTT. Its translation: CAIRRTSALTDTQYF.

A word on this clonotype: This CDR3 is missing its conserved last phenylalanine or tryptophan, likely due to a read error. The DNA is omitted, as the CDR3 cannot be located on it reliably, and the CDR3 follows TCRdb's listing. V usage is TRBV12-3 or TRBV12-4 and J usage is TRBJ2-5. From its first to its last residue, the CDR3 has 14 amino acids. The CDR3 is CASISRSNGYTFGS.

On this clonotype itself: The junction departs from the called germline gene at one end, perhaps through a read error. The chain has TRBV28 and TRBJ2-7; no definite D call. From germline, CDR1 is MDHEN and CDR2 SYDVKM. The CDR3 extends over 14 amino acids. The CDR3 DNA follows: TGCGCCAGCAGGCGGCAGAGTACAGTGGACGAGCAGTACTTC. Amino acids: CASRRQSTVDEQYF.

This chain connects TRBV7-9 to TRBJ2-1; TRBD2 matches 15 bases. Losses at the gene ends were 5 bases for V and 4 bases for J; bases not matched to a gene: 9. Germline CDR1 SEHNR, CDR2 FQNEAQ (reference sequence). CDR3 length: 18 amino acids. CDR3 loop: CASSSGLAGGPGYNEQFF. The DNA for the CDR3 is TGTGCCAGCAGCAGCGGACTAGCGGGGGGGCCGGGATACAATGAGCAGTTCTTC. The full variable domain, in which reference TRBV7-9 and TRBJ2-1 provide the parts outside the CDR3, is DTGVSQNPRHKITKRGQNVTFRCDPISEHNRLYWYRQTLGQGPEFLTYFQNEAQLEKSRLLSDRFSAERPKGSFSTLEIQRTEQGDSAMYLCASSSGLAGGPGYNEQFFGPGTRLTVL.

As DNA, the CDR3 is TGTGCCAGCAGTTTATACGGGGGGAGTGATACGCAGTATTTT. Its translation is CASSLYGGSDTQYF. V usage is TRBV12-3 or TRBV12-4 and J usage is TRBJ2-3; TRBD2 agrees at 7 bases. With V trimmed by 2 bases and J by 6 bases, 5 bases remained unmatched. This CDR3 region has 14 residues.

The chain joins TRBV12-3 or TRBV12-4 to TRBJ2-1; no clear D. Trimming cost V 3 bases and J 0 bases, with 6 bases left between them. The CDR3 totals 14 residues. The CDR3, as DNA: TGTGCCAGCAGTTTGGCAGTCTCCTACAATGAGCAGTTCTTC. Protein: CASSLAVSYNEQFF.

This clonotype was seen once. The chain combines TRBV9 with TRBJ2-1; D ambiguous. V lost 6 bases, J lost 4 bases, and 14 bases lay in between. Germline V gives CDR1 SGDLS, CDR2 YYNGEE. There are 14 residues in the CDR3. The CDR3 loop reads CASNQNQFYNEQFF. As DNA, the CDR3 is TGTGCCAGCAACCAGAACCAATTTTACAATGAGCAGTTCTTC.

V gene TRBV14 combines with J gene TRBJ1-1; no firm D call. The CDR3 sequence is 10 residues long. V lost 6 bases and J lost 12, with 11 bases in between. Germline V gives CDR1 SGHDN, CDR2 FVKESK. The CDR3 coding sequence is TGTGCCAGCAGACGCACTGGTTCTTTCTTT. Protein sequence: CASRRTGSFF.

The table lists this clonotype with a few counts. The J gene is TRBJ2-5, the V gene TRBV7-2, with 7 bases that match TRBD2. Unmatched junction bases numbered 10, after V lost 5 bases and J lost 7 bases. This CDR3 has 14 amino acids. Per germline, CDR1 SGHTA and CDR2 FQGNSA. CDR3 nucleotides: TGTGCCAGCAGCACGATAGCGGGTCCCGGGACCCAGTACTTC. It translates to CASSTIAGPGTQYF.

V gene TRBV30 combines with J gene TRBJ1-6, with D unclear. The CDR3 runs to 16 residues. The V gene lost 3 bases and the J gene lost 4 bases, with 16 bases spanning the gap. Germline values: CDR1 GTSNPN, CDR2 SVGIG (reference sequence). The CDR3 is CAWRRQDLSYNSPLHF. DNA of the CDR3: TGTGCCTGGAGACGACAAGACCTTTCATATAATTCACCCCTCCACTTT.

The chain links TRBV29-1 to TRBJ1-1, with D perhaps TRBD1 (5 bases). Germline V CDR1 and CDR2: SQVTM, ANQGSEA. The CDR3 loop spans 11 amino acids. V was trimmed by 6 bases and J by 6 bases, leaving 11 bases between them. CDR3 nucleotides: TGCAGCGTCGTCAGGGAGGCTGAAGCTTTCTTT. Translation: CSVVREAEAFF.

The chain has TRBV15 and TRBJ2-3, with D perhaps matching TRBD1 (5 bases). Germline-derived CDR1 and CDR2 are LNHNV and YYDKDF (reference sequence). This CDR3 comprises 12 residues. With 11 bases removed from V and 3 bases from J, the gap between germline ends came to 12 bases. CDR3 region: CAAKGPTDTQYF. The CDR3 DNA sequence: TGTGCCGCCAAGGGGCCGACAGATACGCAGTATTTT.

This rearrangement joins TRBV9 to TRBJ1-2; the D gene is possibly TRBD1 (6 bases). The CDR3 length is 14 residues. In germline, CDR1 is SGDLS, CDR2 YYNGEE. V was trimmed by 7 bases and J by 4 bases, leaving 17 bases between them. The CDR3 sequence: CASRGGTSIYGYTF. CDR3 DNA sequence: TGTGCCAGCCGCGGGGGCACTTCTATCTATGGCTACACCTTC.

V gene TRBV9 combines with J gene TRBJ2-7; the D gene is possibly TRBD1 (7 bases). Germline assignment: CDR1 SGDLS and CDR2 YYNGEE. V was shortened by 2 bases and J by 5 bases, with 14 bases between the two germline ends. The CDR3 consists of 14 residues. The CDR3 nucleotides read TGTGCCAGCAGCGTTCGACAGGGAGGAAACGAGCAGTACTTC. It codes for CASSVRQGGNEQYF.

V is TRBV6-5 and J is TRBJ2-7; D may be TRBD1 (6 bases). This CDR3 has 13 amino acids. V lost 11 bases to trimming and J lost 4 bases, with 18 bases between them. Per the germline V gene, CDR1 is MNHEY and CDR2 is SVGAGI. The CDR3 bases are TGTGCCGGGGTGGGGGCGTTTATATACGAGCAGTACTTC. This codes for CAGVGAFIYEQYF.

This sequence joins TRBV20-1 and TRBJ1-2, with D perhaps TRBD1 (6 bases). Germline assignment: CDR1 DFQATT and CDR2 SNEGSKA (reference sequence). Trimming cost V 3 bases and J 5 bases, with 22 bases left between them. This CDR3 contains 16 residues. CDR3 sequence (DNA): TGCAGTGCTAGGTTGACAGGAGATCCTCGTGGATATGGCTACACCTTC. Protein product: CSARLTGDPRGYGYTF.

The chain employs TRBV9 and TRBJ1-2; the match to TRBD1 covers 7 bases. This CDR3 contains 15 residues. Germline assignment: CDR1 SGDLS and CDR2 YYNGEE. V was pared by 1 base and J by 3 bases, with 6 bases of the junction left unmatched. CDR3 loop: CASSVQGGQDYGYTF. CDR3 nucleotides: TGTGCCAGCAGCGTACAGGGGGGTCAGGACTATGGCTACACCTTC.

This clonotype has just a few counts. The V call is TRBV3-1, the J call TRBJ1-2; D gene unclear. CDR1 is LGHDT and CDR2 is YNNKEL in the germline V gene (reference sequence). The CDR3 is made up of 12 amino acids. Trimming cost V 0 bases and J 8 bases, with 7 bases left between them. CDR3 DNA sequence: TGTGCCAGCAGCCAAGACGGCCGGGGCTACACCTTC. Its protein product is CASSQDGRGYTF.

The V call is TRBV12-3 or TRBV12-4, the J call TRBJ1-2; TRBD1 matches 9 bases. The J segment lost 2 bases and the V segment lost 4 bases, leaving 5 bases of the junction unmatched. CDR3 size: 15 residues. The CDR3 bases are TGTGCCAGCAGTTATACAGGGGGCCCGAACTATGGCTACACCTTC. Its protein is CASSYTGGPNYGYTF.

The CDR3 region is CSARLGQGIAKNIQYF. In DNA form, the CDR3 reads TGCAGTGCTAGATTGGGACAGGGGATAGCCAAAAACATTCAGTACTTC. The chain has TRBV20-1 and TRBJ2-4, with 10 bases fitting TRBD1. The CDR3 covers 16 residues. Germline V CDR1 and CDR2: DFQATT, SNEGSKA (reference sequence). The trim removed 2 bases at V and 0 bases at J, leaving 4 bases unmatched.